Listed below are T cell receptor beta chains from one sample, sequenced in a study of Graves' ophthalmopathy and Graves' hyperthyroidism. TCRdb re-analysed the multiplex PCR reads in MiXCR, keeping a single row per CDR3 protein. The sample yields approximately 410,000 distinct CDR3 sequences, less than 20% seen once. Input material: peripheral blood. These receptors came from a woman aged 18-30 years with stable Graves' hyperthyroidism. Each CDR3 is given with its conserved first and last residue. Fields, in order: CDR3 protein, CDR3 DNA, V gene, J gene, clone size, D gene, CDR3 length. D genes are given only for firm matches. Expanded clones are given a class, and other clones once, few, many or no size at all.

CDR3 protein: CASSLGRASNQPQHF
CDR3 DNA: TGTGCCAGCAGCTTAGGCAGGGCCAGCAATCAGCCCCAGCATTTT
V gene: TRBV11-2
J gene: TRBJ1-5
clone size: many
D gene: -
CDR3 length: 15

CDR3 protein: CASSQGWDVDYEQYF
CDR3 DNA: TGTGCCAGCAGCCAAGGGTGGGACGTAGACTACGAGCAGTACTTC
V gene: TRBV3-1
J gene: TRBJ2-7
clone size: -
D gene: -
CDR3 length: 15

CDR3 protein: CASSDDTLEAFF
CDR3 DNA: TGTGCCAGCAGTGATGACACTCTCGAAGCTTTCTTT
V gene: TRBV6-2/TRBV6-3
J gene: TRBJ1-1
clone size: -
D gene: -
CDR3 length: 12

CDR3 protein: CASSGGQGGNSPLHF
CDR3 DNA: TGCGCCAGCAGCGGAGGACAGGGTGGCAATTCACCCCTCCACTTT
V gene: TRBV5-1
J gene: TRBJ1-6
clone size: many
D gene: TRBD1
CDR3 length: 15

CDR3 protein: CSARGAGLNTEAFF
CDR3 DNA: TGCAGTGCTAGAGGGGCAGGGTTGAACACTGAAGCTTTCTTT
V gene: TRBV20-1
J gene: TRBJ1-1
clone size: many
D gene: -
CDR3 length: 14

CDR3 protein: CASSQRRSAEDYTF
CDR3 DNA: TGCGCCAGCAGCCAAAGGAGGAGCGCAGAAGACTACACCTTC
V gene: TRBV4-1
J gene: TRBJ1-2
clone size: few
D gene: -
CDR3 length: 14

CDR3 protein: CASSLASTGVETQYF
CDR3 DNA: TGTGCCAGCAGCCTGGCCTCCACGGGGGTGGAGACCCAGTACTTC
V gene: TRBV11-3
J gene: TRBJ2-5
clone size: many
D gene: -
CDR3 length: 15

CDR3 protein: CASSSSDDYEQYF
CDR3 DNA: TGTGCCAGCAGTTCCTCGGATGACTACGAGCAGTACTTC
V gene: TRBV12-3/TRBV12-4
J gene: TRBJ2-7
clone size: -
D gene: -
CDR3 length: 13

CDR3 protein: CASSPTSGTGGELFF
CDR3 DNA: TGTGCCAGCAGTCCGACTAGCGGGACGGGCGGGGAGCTGTTTTTT
V gene: TRBV2
J gene: TRBJ2-2
clone size: -
D gene: TRBD2
CDR3 length: 15

CDR3 protein: CATSDPSPDGTGANVLTF
CDR3 DNA: TGTGCCACCAGTGACCCATCACCGGACGGTACTGGGGCCAACGTCCTGACTTTC
V gene: TRBV24-1
J gene: TRBJ2-6
clone size: many
D gene: -
CDR3 length: 18

CDR3 protein: CSVPSGQGNTEAFF
CDR3 DNA: TGCAGCGTACCAAGCGGGCAGGGGAACACTGAAGCTTTCTTT
V gene: TRBV29-1
J gene: TRBJ1-1
clone size: many
D gene: -
CDR3 length: 14

CDR3 protein: CSASPGPDEQYF
CDR3 DNA: TGCAGTGCTTCTCCGGGGCCGGACGAGCAGTACTTC
V gene: TRBV20-1
J gene: TRBJ2-7
clone size: many
D gene: -
CDR3 length: 12

CDR3 protein: CASSSPDRGRTEAFF
CDR3 DNA: TGTGCCAGCAGTTCCCCCGACAGGGGACGAACTGAAGCTTTCTTT
V gene: TRBV12-3/TRBV12-4
J gene: TRBJ1-1
clone size: many
D gene: TRBD1
CDR3 length: 15

CDR3 protein: CASTWGGTRDQYF
CDR3 DNA: TGTGCCAGCACGTGGGGGGGCACTAGGGACCAGTACTTC
V gene: TRBV6-1
J gene: TRBJ2-5
clone size: many
D gene: -
CDR3 length: 13

CDR3 protein: CASSLQIGQGAGETQYF
CDR3 DNA: TGTGCCAGCAGTTTACAGATTGGACAGGGGGCTGGCGAGACCCAGTACTTC
V gene: TRBV12-3/TRBV12-4
J gene: TRBJ2-5
clone size: many
D gene: TRBD1
CDR3 length: 17